Listed below are T cell receptor beta chains from one sample, sequenced in a study of blood T cell repertoires in COVID-19. Generated by immunoSEQ multiplex PCR, the TCRdb table keeps only in-frame clones and is missing some. There are roughly 35,000 clones in the sample; around 87% occur only once, and 35% to 55% lies in the top ten. Input material: peripheral blood. The source of these receptors is a human donor in a cohort sampled during active COVID-19. Each CDR3 is given with its conserved first and last residue. A D gene is named only where the DNA matches it firmly. Expanded clones are given a class, and other clones once, few, many or no size at all.

J: TRBJ2-1; D: .; size: .; V: TRBV7-2; DNA: TGTGCCAGCAGCTTAGGAGGATACGAAAACAATGAGCAGTTCTTC; CDR3: CASSLGGYENNEQFF
J: TRBJ2-7; D: TRBD1; size: .; V: TRBV2; DNA: TGTGCCAGCAGCCCCGACAGGGGGCTCGGCTACGAGCAGTACTTC; CDR3: CASSPDRGLGYEQYF
J: TRBJ2-7; D: TRBD1; size: .; V: TRBV6-5; DNA: TGTGCCAGCAGTAACCGGGACAGGGGGCGCGGGGAGCAGTACTTC; CDR3: CASSNRDRGRGEQYF
J: TRBJ1-6; D: TRBD1; size: .; V: TRBV19; DNA: TGTGCCAGTAGAATGGCGGGACAGGGGAATTCACCCCTCCACTTT; CDR3: CASRMAGQGNSPLHF
J: TRBJ1-2; D: .; size: .; V: TRBV28; DNA: TGTGCCAGCAGTTTGCGGAACCCCAACGGCTACACCTTC; CDR3: CASSLRNPNGYTF
J: TRBJ2-7; D: TRBD1; size: .; V: TRBV6-5; DNA: TGTGCCAGCAGAGACGGGGACAGGGACTCCTACGAGCAGTACTTC; CDR3: CASRDGDRDSYEQYF
J: TRBJ2-4; D: TRBD2; size: once; V: TRBV7-2; DNA: TGTGCCAGCAGCTCTTCTAGCGGGGTAAACATTCAGTACTTC; CDR3: CASSSSSGVNIQYF
J: TRBJ2-7; D: .; size: .; V: TRBV18; DNA: TGTGCCAGCTCACCGTCGGGGTATGAGGGCGCGTACGAGCAGTACTTC; CDR3: CASSPSGYEGAYEQYF
J: TRBJ2-1; D: TRBD2; size: once; V: TRBV24-1; DNA: TGTGCCACCAGTGAAGGAGGCGGGGGGCCACTCTACAATGAGCAGTTCTTC; CDR3: CATSEGGGGPLYNEQFF
J: TRBJ1-2; D: .; size: .; V: TRBV18; DNA: TGTGCCAGCTCACCACCCTCCCGCCAGGGGACCGATGGCTACACCTTC; CDR3: CASSPPSRQGTDGYTF
J: TRBJ1-1; D: TRBD1; size: once; V: TRBV27; DNA: TGTGCCAGCAGTTTCCTAGGGACAGACGGGGCCAGTGAAGCTTTCTTT; CDR3: CASSFLGTDGASEAFF
J: TRBJ1-6; D: .; size: .; V: TRBV11-2; DNA: TGTGCCAGCAGCCCTAAGGGGGACGAAACCCTCCACTTT; CDR3: CASSPKGDETLHF
J: TRBJ1-1; D: TRBD1; size: .; V: TRBV6-6; DNA: TGTGCCAGCAGTTCAGGGGGCGAGGCTGAAGCTTTCTTT; CDR3: CASSSGGEAEAFF
J: TRBJ2-6; D: .; size: .; V: TRBV24-1; DNA: TGTGCCACCAGTGAGACTTACAGGGCTGGGGCCAACGTCCTGACTTTC; CDR3: CATSETYRAGANVLTF
J: TRBJ1-1; D: .; size: .; V: TRBV12-3/TRBV12-4; DNA: TGTGCCAGCAGTACCGCCGGCACTGAAGCTTTCTTT; CDR3: CASSTAGTEAFF
J: TRBJ2-7; D: .; size: .; V: TRBV4-3; DNA: TGCGCCAGCAGCCAAGACAGGGGCTACGAGCAGTACTTC; CDR3: CASSQDRGYEQYF
J: TRBJ2-3; D: .; size: once; V: TRBV18; DNA: TGTGCCAGCTCACCACCGGGACGGGAGTCAGATACGCAGTATTTT; CDR3: CASSPPGRESDTQYF
J: TRBJ2-7; D: TRBD2; size: .; V: TRBV9; DNA: TGTGCCAGCAGCGTAGGACTAGCGGGGGCCTACGAGCAGTACTTC; CDR3: CASSVGLAGAYEQYF
J: TRBJ2-5; D: TRBD1; size: .; V: TRBV20-1; DNA: TGCAGTGCTAGTACCACCGACAGGGTAGAGACCCAGTACTTC; CDR3: CSASTTDRVETQYF
J: TRBJ1-1; D: .; size: .; V: TRBV5-1; DNA: TGCGCCAGCAGCGCGGGAGGCCGAAGGACTAACACTGAAGCTTTCTTT; CDR3: CASSAGGRRTNTEAFF
J: TRBJ1-4; D: .; size: .; V: TRBV14; DNA: TGTGCCAGCAGCCACCGCGGATCAACTAATGAAAAACTGTTTTTT; CDR3: CASSHRGSTNEKLFF
J: TRBJ1-4; D: TRBD1; size: .; V: TRBV19; DNA: TGTGCCAGTAGCCCGGGACAGGGTGTAGTATCTGAAAAACTGTTTTTT; CDR3: CASSPGQGVVSEKLFF
J: TRBJ1-6; D: .; size: .; V: TRBV7-9; DNA: TGTGCCAGCAGCCCGACAGGTGTTTCACCCCTCCACTTT; CDR3: CASSPTGVSPLHF
J: TRBJ2-1; D: TRBD2; size: .; V: TRBV11-3; DNA: TGTGCCAGCAGCCCAGGGTCGAGCGGGGGGGCGGAGGAGCAGTTCTTC; CDR3: CASSPGSSGGAEEQFF
J: TRBJ2-1; D: TRBD2; size: .; V: TRBV5-1; DNA: TGCGCCAGCAGCACCCGGGGGGATGAGCAGTTCTTC; CDR3: CASSTRGDEQFF
J: TRBJ2-3; D: TRBD2; size: .; V: TRBV3-1/TRBV3-2; DNA: TGTGCCAGCAGCCTCGGGACTACCGATACGCAGTATTTT; CDR3: CASSLGTTDTQYF
J: TRBJ1-6; D: .; size: .; V: TRBV5-1; DNA: TGCGCCAGCAGCAGGGACAAGTATTCACCCCTCCACTTT; CDR3: CASSRDKYSPLHF
J: TRBJ1-5; D: .; size: .; V: TRBV10-2; DNA: TGCGCCAGCGGAAAGGGAGATAATAGCAATCAGCCCCAGCATTTT; CDR3: CASGKGDNSNQPQHF
J: TRBJ1-1; D: .; size: .; V: TRBV5-1; DNA: TGCGCCAGCAGACCGTCGGGTCCAAACACTGAAGCTTTCTTT; CDR3: CASRPSGPNTEAFF
J: TRBJ2-4; D: TRBD1; size: .; V: TRBV5-1; DNA: TGCGCCAGCAGCTTATCCGGGACAGCCTCAAACATTCAGTACTTC; CDR3: CASSLSGTASNIQYF
J: TRBJ2-1; D: TRBD2; size: .; V: TRBV19; DNA: TGTGCCAGTAGTATAAGCTGGCGGGGGGCGTTTAATGAGCAGTTCTTC; CDR3: CASSISWRGAFNEQFF
J: TRBJ2-1; D: TRBD1; size: .; V: TRBV11-2; DNA: TGTGCCAGCAGCCCCCTACTCAGACAGGGCAATGAGCAGTTCTTC; CDR3: CASSPLLRQGNEQFF
J: TRBJ1-4; D: TRBD1; size: .; V: TRBV2; DNA: TGTGCCAGCAGCGACAGGGCGGGGAATGAAAAACTGTTTTTT; CDR3: CASSDRAGNEKLFF
J: TRBJ1-5; D: .; size: .; V: TRBV24-1; DNA: TGTGCCACCGCCCATGGGGGCGCATATAGCAATCAGCCCCAGCATTTT; CDR3: CATAHGGAYSNQPQHF
J: TRBJ1-4; D: .; size: .; V: TRBV10-2; DNA: TGCGCCAGCAGTATCAACGGGGAGAAACTGTTTTTT; CDR3: CASSINGEKLFF
J: TRBJ1-5; D: .; size: .; V: TRBV28; DNA: TGTGCCAGCAGTCGACAGAATCAGCCCCAGCATTTT; CDR3: CASSRQNQPQHF
J: TRBJ2-5; D: .; size: .; V: TRBV6-1; DNA: TGTGCCAGCAGTGAAGCGGGGTGGGCCCAGGGCGGATTGCAGACCCAGTACTTC; CDR3: CASSEAGWAQGGLQTQYF
J: TRBJ2-3; D: TRBD2; size: .; V: TRBV5-4; DNA: TGTGCCAGCAGCCCCCCGCGGGGGGGCTTGTATACGCAGTATTTT; CDR3: CASSPPRGGLYTQYF
J: TRBJ1-1; D: TRBD1; size: .; V: TRBV27; DNA: TGTGCCAGCAGTTTAGACAGGGGGCAAGGTGAAGCTTTCTTT; CDR3: CASSLDRGQGEAFF
J: TRBJ1-5; D: .; size: .; V: TRBV19; DNA: TGTGCCAGTAGCTTGGGCCTGGCGAGCAATCAGCCCCAGCATTTT; CDR3: CASSLGLASNQPQHF
J: TRBJ1-5; D: TRBD1; size: .; V: TRBV7-2; DNA: TGTGCCAGCAGCGCTACGGGACAGGGGAATCAGCCCCAGCATTTT; CDR3: CASSATGQGNQPQHF
J: TRBJ2-1; D: TRBD2; size: .; V: TRBV7-2; DNA: TGTGCCAGCAGCCCGAGACTAGCGGACCCCATTGAGCAGTTCTTC; CDR3: CASSPRLADPIEQFF
J: TRBJ2-7; D: TRBD1; size: .; V: TRBV4-3; DNA: TGCGCCAGCAGCCAAGATCCCCCAGGACAGGGGACGGCCTACGAGCAGTACTTC; CDR3: CASSQDPPGQGTAYEQYF
J: TRBJ2-5; D: TRBD1; size: .; V: TRBV2; DNA: TGTGCCAGCCGCCGGGACAGGGAGGGGGAGACCCAGTACTTC; CDR3: CASRRDREGETQYF
J: TRBJ1-2; D: TRBD1; size: .; V: TRBV6-2/TRBV6-3; DNA: TGTGCCAGCAGTAGCACCGGGACAGCTTATAACTATGGCTACACCTTC; CDR3: CASSSTGTAYNYGYTF
J: TRBJ1-4; D: .; size: .; V: TRBV19; DNA: TGTGCCAGTAGTATCAGGCCCAGGGGAGAGGGTGAAAAACTGTTTTTT; CDR3: CASSIRPRGEGEKLFF
J: TRBJ2-2; D: TRBD1; size: .; V: TRBV4-3; DNA: TGCGCCAGCAGCCAAGATTCCCGGGACAGCGGGGAGCTGTTTTTT; CDR3: CASSQDSRDSGELFF
J: TRBJ2-7; D: TRBD1; size: .; V: TRBV28; DNA: TGTGCCAGCTCAACTCGGGGCAGGGGGAAATCCTACGAGCAGTACTTC; CDR3: CASSTRGRGKSYEQYF
J: TRBJ2-7; D: TRBD2; size: .; V: TRBV9; DNA: TGTGCCAGCAGCGCCCAGGGAGCGGGGGGGCCCCACGAGCAGTACTTC; CDR3: CASSAQGAGGPHEQYF
J: TRBJ1-1; D: .; size: .; V: TRBV2; DNA: TGTGCCAGCATAACGGGACACACCGGGGAAGCTTTCTTT; CDR3: CASITGHTGEAFF
J: TRBJ1-5; D: TRBD1; size: .; V: TRBV28; DNA: TGTGCCAGCAGTTTATTGGGGACAGGGGTTCAGCCCCAGCATTTT; CDR3: CASSLLGTGVQPQHF
J: TRBJ2-5; D: TRBD1; size: .; V: TRBV28; DNA: TGTGCCAGCATCTCAACACGGGGACAGGGAGAGACCCAGTACTTC; CDR3: CASISTRGQGETQYF
J: TRBJ2-2; D: TRBD2; size: .; V: TRBV14; DNA: TGTGCCAGCAGCCAAGATCTACTAGCGGGGGTAACCGGGGAGCTGTTTTTT; CDR3: CASSQDLLAGVTGELFF
J: TRBJ2-7; D: .; size: .; V: TRBV4-3; DNA: TGCGCCAGCAGTACGTTTCTAGGAGGAGCCTACGAGCAGTACTTC; CDR3: CASSTFLGGAYEQYF
J: TRBJ1-3; D: .; size: .; V: TRBV9; DNA: TGTGCCAGCAGCGTAGCGGGAGGGAATGGAAACACCATATATTTT; CDR3: CASSVAGGNGNTIYF
J: TRBJ1-5; D: .; size: .; V: TRBV28; DNA: TGTGCCAGCAGTTTAACGCGTCTTGATCAGCCCCAGCATTTT; CDR3: CASSLTRLDQPQHF
J: TRBJ1-1; D: TRBD1; size: few; V: TRBV11-2; DNA: TGTGCCAGCAGCCAGACAGGGTTGAACACTGAAGCTTTCTTT; CDR3: CASSQTGLNTEAFF
J: TRBJ1-5; D: .; size: .; V: TRBV27; DNA: TGTGCCAGCAGTTTATCGACAGGATCTAGCAATCAGCCCCAGCATTTT; CDR3: CASSLSTGSSNQPQHF
J: TRBJ2-1; D: TRBD2; size: .; V: TRBV6-2/TRBV6-3; DNA: TGTGCCAGCAGCCTAATTCGGACTAGCGGGGGTGAAAATGAGCAGTTCTTC; CDR3: CASSLIRTSGGENEQFF